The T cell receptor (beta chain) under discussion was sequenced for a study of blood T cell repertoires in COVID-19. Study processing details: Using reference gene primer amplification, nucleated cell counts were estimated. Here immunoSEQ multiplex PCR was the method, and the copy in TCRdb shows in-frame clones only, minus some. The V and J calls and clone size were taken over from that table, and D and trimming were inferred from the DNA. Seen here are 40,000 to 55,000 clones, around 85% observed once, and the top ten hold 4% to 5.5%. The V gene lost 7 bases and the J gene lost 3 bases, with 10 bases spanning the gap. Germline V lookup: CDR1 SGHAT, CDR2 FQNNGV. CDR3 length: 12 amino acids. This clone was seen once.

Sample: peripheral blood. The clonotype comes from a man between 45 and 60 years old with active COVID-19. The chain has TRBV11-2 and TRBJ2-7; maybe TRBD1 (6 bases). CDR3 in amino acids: CASTKQGYEQYF. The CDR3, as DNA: TGTGCCAGCACCAAACAGGGCTACGAGCAGTACTTC.